The rows below give T cell receptor beta chains drawn from one sample of a study of beta chain features in type 1 diabetes. Sequencing used immunoSEQ multiplex PCR; TCRdb keeps in-frame clones, though not all of them. The data show around 600,000 clones, with roughly 12% seen just once and 0.095% to 0.15% held by the top ten. The source material was naive CD4+ T cells from blood. Every receptor here comes from a man aged 30 to 39 with type 1 diabetes. CDR3s include the opening cysteine and the closing phenylalanine or tryptophan. D genes are given only for firm matches. The size entry is marked missing in some rows and otherwise reads once, few, many or a size class.

>TRBJ1-4|few|TRBV30|NA
CAWSTGTNEKLFF
TGTGCCTGGAGTACTGGAACTAATGAAAAACTGTTTTTT
>TRBJ1-1|few|TRBV2|NA
CASSDAENTEAFF
TGTGCCAGCAGTGACGCAGAGAACACTGAAGCTTTCTTT
>TRBJ2-7|NA|TRBV5-4|TRBD1
CASSNLTGTGNEQYF
TGTGCCAGCAGCAACTTAACCGGGACAGGGAACGAGCAGTACTTC
>TRBJ2-5|NA|TRBV7-2|NA
CASSLAVQGTHQETQYF
TGTGCCAGCAGCTTAGCGGTCCAGGGTACCCATCAAGAGACCCAGTACTTC
>TRBJ2-2|NA|TRBV13|NA
CASSLAPGNTGELFF
TGTGCCAGCAGCTTAGCTCCAGGGAACACCGGGGAGCTGTTTTTT
>TRBJ1-1|NA|TRBV19|TRBD1
CASSSRQGNTEAFF
TGTGCCAGTAGTAGCCGACAGGGCAACACTGAAGCTTTCTTT
>TRBJ1-4|NA|TRBV25-1|NA
CASRFNEKLFF
TGTGCCAGCCGATTCAATGAAAAACTGTTTTTT
>TRBJ1-2|few|TRBV19|NA
CATSATGHYGYTF
TGTGCCACTTCGGCCACGGGGCACTATGGCTACACCTTC
>TRBJ2-7|NA|TRBV7-2|NA
CASSLVSTGREQYF
TGTGCCAGCAGCTTAGTCTCAACAGGGAGAGAGCAGTACTTC
>TRBJ1-3|few|TRBV25-1|NA
CASSEPRGADDTIYF
TGTGCCAGCAGTGAACCGCGGGGGGCAGATGACACCATATATTTT
>TRBJ1-1|few|TRBV5-6|NA
CASSSNTEAFF
TGTGCCAGCAGCTCGAACACTGAAGCTTTCTTT
>TRBJ1-1|few|TRBV5-1|NA
CASRLGSGTEAFF
TGCGCCAGCAGATTGGGTTCGGGCACTGAAGCTTTCTTT
>TRBJ2-1|few|TRBV6-6|NA
CASSYSISGANEQFF
TGTGCCAGCAGTTACTCGATCTCTGGGGCCAATGAGCAGTTCTTC
>TRBJ2-5|few|TRBV9|TRBD1
CASSVEQGAWETQYF
TGTGCCAGCAGCGTCGAACAGGGGGCCTGGGAGACCCAGTACTTC
>TRBJ1-2|NA|TRBV2|NA
CASTGQSGSYTF
TGTGCCAGCACAGGGCAGTCGGGAAGCTACACCTTC
>TRBJ2-1|few|TRBV7-2|TRBD1
CASSFRTGGFMYEQFF
TGTGCCAGCAGCTTTCGGACAGGGGGCTTTATGTATGAGCAGTTCTTC
>TRBJ2-1|NA|TRBV15|TRBD2
CATSVSGGAYNEQFF
TGTGCCACCAGCGTTAGCGGGGGGGCCTACAATGAGCAGTTCTTC
>TRBJ2-3|NA|TRBV7-9|NA
CASSLDGAFSESTDTQYF
TGTGCCAGCAGCTTAGACGGCGCCTTCTCAGAGAGCACAGATACGCAGTATTTT
>TRBJ2-4|NA|TRBV27|NA
CASSFGVPPGVAKNIQYF
TGTGCCAGCAGTTTCGGTGTCCCACCCGGGGTAGCCAAAAACATTCAGTACTTC
>TRBJ1-5|NA|TRBV7-8|NA
CASSFQGSLSNQPQHF
TGTGCCAGCAGCTTCCAGGGTTCCTTGAGCAATCAGCCCCAGCATTTT
>TRBJ2-1|NA|TRBV30|NA
CAWLDNKVTGQFF
TGTGCCTGGTTGGACAACAAGGTGACAGGGCAGTTCTTC
>TRBJ2-5|few|TRBV5-1|TRBD2
CASSFGLAGGPTETQYF
TGCGCCAGCAGCTTCGGTCTAGCGGGGGGGCCGACGGAGACCCAGTACTTC
>TRBJ2-3|NA|TRBV7-9|NA
CASSAGTGQCVYF
TGTGCCAGCAGCGCAGGAACTGGTCAGTGCGTGTATTTT
>TRBJ2-7|few|TRBV19|NA
CASSVLDREGEQYF
TGTGCCAGTAGTGTCCTGGACAGGGAGGGGGAGCAGTACTTC
>TRBJ2-1|few|TRBV11-2|NA
CASSLLTGRSYNEQFF
TGTGCCAGCAGCTTGTTAACAGGGAGGTCCTACAATGAGCAGTTCTTC